This T cell receptor beta chain was sequenced during a study of T cells after yellow fever vaccination. Overall study results and limits: Boosting was followed by the reappearance of most primary-vaccination clones (roughly 95% CD4, around 90% CD8).

TCRdb re-called the 5' RACE reads through MiXCR, storing one row per CDR3 protein. Of about 68,000 distinct CDR3 sequences listed, approximately 7% are singletons. As concerns this clonotype: Its matching antigen is unknown. One junction end does not reproduce the germline sequence, and a read error may be involved.

Material: CD8+ T cells sorted from PBMCs, obtained roughly 46 days after the first yellow fever vaccination. This sequence was found in a man aged 18 to 29 who received the YFV17D yellow fever vaccine.

DNA for the CDR3: TGCAGTGCTAGAGATCTCAGGACTAGCGGCACAGATACGAAGTATTTT. It specifies CSARDLRTSGTDTKYF. The rearrangement joins TRBV20-1 to TRBJ2-3, with 10 bases aligning to TRBD2. The CDR3 runs to 16 residues. Germline V lookup: CDR1 DFQATT, CDR2 SNEGSKA (reference sequence).